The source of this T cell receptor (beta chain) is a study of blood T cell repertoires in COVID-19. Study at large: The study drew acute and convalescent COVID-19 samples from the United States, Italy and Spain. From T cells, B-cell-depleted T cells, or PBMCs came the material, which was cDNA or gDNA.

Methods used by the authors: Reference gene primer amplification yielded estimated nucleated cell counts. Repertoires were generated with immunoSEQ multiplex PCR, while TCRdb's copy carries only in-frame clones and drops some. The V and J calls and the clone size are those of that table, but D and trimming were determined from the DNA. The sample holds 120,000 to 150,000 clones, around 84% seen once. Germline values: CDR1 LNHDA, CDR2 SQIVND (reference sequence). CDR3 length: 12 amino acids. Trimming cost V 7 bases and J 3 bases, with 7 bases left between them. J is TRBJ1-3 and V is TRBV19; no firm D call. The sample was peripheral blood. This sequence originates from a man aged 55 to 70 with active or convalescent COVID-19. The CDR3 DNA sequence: TGTGCCAGTACGTTCCTTGGAAACACCATATATTTT. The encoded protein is CASTFLGNTIYF.